This T cell receptor beta chain was sequenced for a study of blood T cells in healthy people across ages. Findings and caveats of the study: Naive T cell percentage showed a strong correlation with the diversity of TCR beta. Versus aged donors, long-lived donors had higher diversity and more naive CD4+ cells.

A J-beta primer mix and a sample-barcoded 5' primer were used in a second PCR of about 7 to 12 cycles. Tagging of each cDNA molecule was performed by a template-switch adaptor with 12 random nucleotides. TCRdb ran MiXCR on the 5' RACE reads and lists one entry per CDR3 protein. The sample carries hundreds of thousands of distinct CDR3 sequences, 53% recorded once. In germline, CDR1 is SGHRS, CDR2 YFSETQ. This CDR3 comprises 15 residues. V was pared by 4 bases and J by 5 bases, with 12 bases of the junction left unmatched. To note about this clonotype: Antigen unknown.

The V and J genes are TRBV5-1 and TRBJ2-7; the match to TRBD1 covers 7 bases. Sequences were obtained from blood. The clonotype was recovered from an elderly man in good health. The DNA of the CDR3 is TGCGCCAGCAGCCCCGGACAGGCCGTATCCCACGAGCAGTACTTC. It translates to CASSPGQAVSHEQYF.